Below are 18 T cell receptor beta chains sequenced from a single sample in a study of relationships among human T cell subsets. TCR alpha and beta CDR3s were amplified from mRNA by semiquantitative ARM-PCR. Exponential amplification used communal superprimers after tagged nested gene-specific primers in ARM-PCR. One entry per CDR3 protein, called by TCRdb with MiXCR from the multiplex PCR reads. Of 2,800 or so distinct CDR3 sequences in the sample, around 80% were seen once. The specimen was total T cells sorted from blood. These receptors came from a man between 40 and 49 years old in good health.

The CDR3 here is CASSLLAGDQEQFF. The CDR3 DNA reads as TGTGCCAGCAGTTTACTAGCGGGAGACCAAGAGCAGTTCTTC. J is TRBJ2-1 and V is TRBV28, with 10 positions matching TRBD2. From germline, CDR1 is MDHEN and CDR2 SYDVKM. The CDR3 extends over 14 amino acids. V dropped 2 bases and J dropped 10; count of bases not matched to a gene: 5.

J is TRBJ1-2 and V is TRBV2; no definite D call. The length of the CDR3 is 12 residues. V was trimmed by 8 bases and J by 2 bases, leaving 9 bases between them. CDR1 and CDR2 from the germline V gene are SNHLY and FYNNEI. CDR3 in amino acids: CASFKRNYGYTF. DNA for the CDR3: TGTGCCAGCTTTAAACGAAACTATGGCTACACCTTC.

V is TRBV7-3 and J is TRBJ2-3; D unclear. The ends were cut back, 2 bases at V and 4 bases at J, with 10 bases in the middle. Germline V lookup: CDR1 SGHTA, CDR2 FQGTGA. The CDR3 has 14 amino acids. CDR3 amino acids: CASSLDPGADTQYF. The CDR3 DNA reads TGTGCCAGCAGCTTAGATCCAGGAGCAGATACGCAGTATTTT.

The chain joins TRBV12-3 or TRBV12-4 to TRBJ2-1; the match to TRBD2 covers 12 bases. The CDR3 contains 15 residues. Losses at the gene ends were 5 bases for V and 4 bases for J; bases not matched to a gene: 3. The CDR3 DNA sequence: TGTGCCAGCAGTCTGACTAGCGGGAGTTACAATGAGCAGTTCTTC. Translating gives CASSLTSGSYNEQFF.

This chain uses TRBV28 with TRBJ2-3; 7 bases map to TRBD2. This CDR3 has 14 amino acids. Losses at the gene ends were 4 bases for V and 2 bases for J; bases not matched to a gene: 3. Germline-derived CDR1 and CDR2 are MDHEN and SYDVKM. The chain's CDR3 is CASSSSGYTDTQYF. In DNA, the CDR3 is TGTGCCAGCAGTTCTAGCGGATACACAGATACGCAGTATTTT.

The chain uses TRBV28 and TRBJ2-7; tentative D call: TRBD2 (6 bases). The V end lost 7 bases, the J end lost 2 bases, and 27 bases lay between the germline ends. The CDR3 runs to 18 residues. Germline CDR1 and CDR2: MDHEN and SYDVKM. This chain's CDR3 is CASTIGGADSFNAYEQYF. CDR3 DNA: TGTGCCAGCACCATCGGGGGAGCGGACTCCTTTAACGCCTACGAGCAGTACTTC. Together with reference TRBV28 and TRBJ2-7, the CDR3 gives the full variable domain: DVKVTQSSRYLVKRTGEKVFLECVQDMDHENMFWYRQDPGLGLRLIYFSYDVKMKEKGDIPEGYSVSREKKERFSLILESASTNQTSMYLCASTIGGADSFNAYEQYFGPGTRLTVT.

The chain has TRBV11-2 and TRBJ2-7, with 7 nucleotides matching TRBD1. The CDR3 has 17 amino acids. Germline V gene lookup returns CDR1 SGHAT and CDR2 FQNNGV. The V and J ends lost 1 base and 6 bases, in that order; junction bases with no gene match: 15. This CDR3 is CASSLGDRVQFSGEQYF. The CDR3 nucleotides are TGTGCCAGCAGCTTAGGAGACAGGGTCCAGTTTTCTGGCGAGCAGTACTTC. Supplemented by reference TRBV11-2 and TRBJ2-7, the full variable domain reads EAGVAQSPRYKIIEKRQSVAFWCNPISGHATLYWYQQILGQGPKLLIQFQNNGVVDDSQLPKDRFSAERLKGVDSTLKIQPAKLEDSAVYLCASSLGDRVQFSGEQYFGPGTRLTVT.

Concerning this clonotype: One junction end does not reproduce the germline sequence, and a read error may be involved. V and J are TRBV11-2 and TRBJ2-2, with D perhaps matching TRBD1 (6 bases). The CDR3 length is 14 residues. In germline, CDR1 is SGHAT, CDR2 FQNNGV. The CDR3 region is CASSLGQAPGELFF. CDR3 in DNA: TGTGCCAGCAGCTTAGGACAGGCCCCCGGCGAGCTGTTTTTT.

The chain employs TRBV7-9 and TRBJ1-1; D gene unclear. The ends were cut back, 4 bases at V and 5 bases at J, with 11 bases in the middle. The CDR3 contains 13 residues. CDR1 is SEHNR and CDR2 is FQNEAQ in the germline V gene (reference sequence). The CDR3 DNA is TGTGCCAGCAGCTCAAGAGGAAATACTGAAGCTTTCTTT. Translating gives CASSSRGNTEAFF. The full variable domain, completed using reference TRBV7-9 and TRBJ1-1, is DTGVSQNPRHKITKRGQNVTFRCDPISEHNRLYWYRQTLGQGPEFLTYFQNEAQLEKSRLLSDRFSAERPKGSFSTLEIQRTEQGDSAMYLCASSSRGNTEAFFGQGTRLTVV.

This chain links TRBV4-1 with TRBJ1-2, with D perhaps matching TRBD1 (6 bases). Trimming shortened V by 3 bases and J by 4 bases, and 12 bases separated the two germline ends. CDR1 MGHRA and CDR2 YSYEKL come from the germline V gene. This CDR3 comprises 14 residues. CDR3 in amino acids: CASSQTGVSYGYTF. CDR3 nucleotides: TGCGCCAGCAGCCAGACAGGAGTAAGCTATGGCTACACCTTC.

This chain joins TRBV27 and TRBJ2-1, with TRBD2 identical over 9 bases. Germline V lookup: CDR1 MNHEY, CDR2 SMNVEV (reference sequence). V shed 2 bases and J 4 bases; nucleotides not matched to a gene: 6. This CDR3 has 16 residues. CDR3 DNA: TGTGCCAGCAGTTTACGGGCGGGAGGGCCGTACAATGAGCAGTTCTTC. It specifies CASSLRAGGPYNEQFF.

Note on this clonotype: Compared with germline, one end of the junction differs, possibly owing to a read error. This chain connects TRBV28 to TRBJ2-7; D possibly corresponds to TRBD1 (6 bases). The CDR3 runs 14 residues. Germline CDR1 is MDHEN and CDR2 is SYDVKM. The CDR3 spells CAISLPGTHYEQYF. As DNA, the CDR3 is TGTGCCATCAGTCTCCCCGGGACACACTACGAGCAGTACTTC.

This sequence joins TRBV28 and TRBJ2-1, with D hard to call. CDR3 length: 16 residues. The ends were cut back, 4 bases at V and 3 bases at J, with 16 bases in the middle. Germline lookup yields CDR1 MDHEN and CDR2 SYDVKM. For the CDR3, the DNA is TGTGCCAGCAGTTCCTCCGGCGGCAGGATCTACAATGAGCAGTTCTTC. It codes for CASSSSGGRIYNEQFF. Full variable domain (outside the CDR3, taken from reference TRBV28 and TRBJ2-1): DVKVTQSSRYLVKRTGEKVFLECVQDMDHENMFWYRQDPGLGLRLIYFSYDVKMKEKGDIPEGYSVSREKKERFSLILESASTNQTSMYLCASSSSGGRIYNEQFFGPGTRLTVL.

The rearrangement uses TRBV20-1 and TRBJ2-7; 7 nucleotides line up with TRBD1. V was pared by 0 bases and J by 3 bases, with 8 bases of the junction left unmatched. The CDR3 sequence is 15 residues long. Germline-derived CDR1 and CDR2 are DFQATT and SNEGSKA (reference sequence). The CDR3 coding sequence is TGCAGTGCTAGAGACCCCGACAGGGCTCACTACGAGCAGTACTTC. Translation gives CSARDPDRAHYEQYF.

The chain couples TRBV28 to TRBJ1-5; weak D call: TRBD1 (5 bases). Germline V CDR1 and CDR2: MDHEN, SYDVKM. The CDR3 runs 14 residues. Trimming took off 3 bases at V and 7 bases at J, with 13 bases between the two ends. CDR3 sequence reads: CASSFSGHGQPQHF. DNA of the CDR3: TGTGCCAGCAGTTTCTCCGGACACGGGCAGCCCCAGCATTTT.

This clonotype was observed a handful of times. This rearrangement joins TRBV20-1 to TRBJ2-1; TRBD2 agrees at 10 bases. Trimming took 6 bases from V and 7 from J; bases not matched to a gene: 12. This CDR3 region has 15 residues. CDR1 DFQATT and CDR2 SNEGSKA come from the germline V gene (reference sequence). The CDR3 is CSAGPPASGSNEQFF. CDR3 sequence (DNA): TGCAGTGCCGGGCCGCCTGCTAGCGGGAGTAATGAGCAGTTCTTC.

This rearrangement joins TRBV5-1 to TRBJ1-1; no clear D. Germline V gene data show CDR1 as SGHRS and CDR2 as YFSETQ. V was shortened by 7 bases and J by 4 bases, with 14 bases between the two germline ends. CDR3 length: 13 residues. CDR3 DNA: TGCGCCAGCCGTTACGGCATGGGCACTGAAGCTTTCTTT. Translation: CASRYGMGTEAFF.

The rearrangement joins TRBV15 to TRBJ1-1; tentative D call: TRBD1 (5 bases). CDR3 length: 13 residues. Germline CDR1 reads LNHNV; CDR2 reads YYDKDF (reference sequence). Trimming removed 0 bases at V and 9 bases at J, with 11 bases between. The CDR3 DNA reads TGTGCCACCAGCAGAGATGAGCGGGGCAAAGCTTTCTTT. This encodes CATSRDERGKAFF.